This T cell receptor (beta chain) comes out of a study of T cell repertoires in cytomegalovirus infection. Study context: It was the public TCR beta signatures that indicated both CMV infection and matching HLA type.

Overall study results and limits: Ex vivo responses were dominated by HLA-C-restricted CMV-specific TCR beta clonotypes.

CDR3 length: 14 residues. Germline-derived CDR1 and CDR2 are ENHRY and SYGVKD. V dropped 1 base and J dropped 5; count of bases not matched to a gene: 3. In this sample, this clonotype turned up many times. Its antigen is still unknown. Via MiXCR, TCRdb re-called the reads, giving one row per CDR3 protein. Counted here are approximately 97,000 distinct CDR3 sequences, approximately 16% occurring once; the ten biggest clones make up approximately 7.6%. Sequenced sample: PBMCs. This receptor was identified in a human donor in good health (CMV status not recorded). Some clones in this sample may be carry-over from other donors' samples. The chain links TRBV10-3 to TRBJ1-1, with 8 bases aligning to TRBD1. The CDR3 is CAISEFRDRTEAFF. For the CDR3, the DNA is TGTGCCATCAGTGAGTTCCGGGACAGGACTGAAGCTTTCTTT.